Below, 2 T cell receptor beta chains from the same sample are listed, as sequenced in a study of Graves' ophthalmopathy and Graves' hyperthyroidism (dated by TCRdb to the late 2010s). Instrument used: Illumina HiSeq 2000. TCR beta CDR3 regions were amplified from RNA transcripts for repertoire sequencing. The first round was an RT-PCR using HTBI primers with the Qiagen OneStep RT-PCR kit, and this first round was followed by a second-round multiplex PCR, then size selection and purification. TCRdb reworked the public reads: Q25 trimming with fastp, MiXCR clone assembly, productive beta chains retained. All rows with the same CDR3 protein become a single entry with the most common DNA and genes. In all, the sample holds 900,000 to 1,200,000 distinct CDR3 sequences, and less than 45% of those were seen once. Together, the top ten hold around 10% of the sample. Material: peripheral blood or thyroid tissue (not recorded which). The receptor set was obtained from an adult man with Graves' hyperthyroidism.

This clonotype was observed a few times. The chain employs TRBV20-1 and TRBJ2-7; TRBD1 matches at 8 bases. Germline V gene sequence: CDR1 DFQATT, CDR2 SNEGSKA (reference sequence). Unmatched junction bases numbered 10, after V lost 6 bases and J lost 3 bases. This CDR3 is 14 amino acids long. CDR3 in DNA: TGCAGTGCCAGAACAGGGGGTGACCGCTACGAGCAGTACTTC. Protein: CSARTGGDRYEQYF.

The CDR3 sequence is CASNKETDRRLAAQHF. CDR3 DNA sequence: TGTGCCAGCAACAAGGAAACAGACAGGAGACTGGCGGCCCAGCATTTT. This sequence joins TRBV12-3 or TRBV12-4 and TRBJ1-5; TRBD1 is a possible D gene (6 bases). Trimming left V 7 bases short and J 11 bases short, with 27 bases between. The CDR3 has 16 amino acids.